The T cell receptor (beta chain) under discussion was sequenced for a study of blood T cell repertoires in COVID-19. Study summary: Some COVID-19 samples were acute and others convalescent; all came from the United States, Italy and Spain.

CDR1 SGHTS and CDR2 YDEGEE come from the germline V gene. V lost 7 bases and J 2 bases, leaving 10 bases between the germline ends. This CDR3 spans 12 amino acids. Per the original data handling: Scientists estimated how many nucleated cells there were by amplifying reference gene primers. Measured with immunoSEQ multiplex PCR; TCRdb has only the in-frame clones, and not every one. From that table come the V and J calls and clone size; the DNA was used to work out D and trimming. Of about 170,000 clones listed, just under 85% are singletons. The chain employs TRBV5-8 and TRBJ2-7; perhaps TRBD2 as D (6 bases). This clonotype was sampled from a woman older than 75 with COVID-19, enrolled during active disease. The sample consisted of peripheral blood. The CDR3 sequence is CASQREPYEQYF. CDR3 nucleotide sequence: TGTGCCAGCCAACGGGAGCCCTACGAGCAGTACTTC.